This entry is about one T cell receptor (beta chain). The entry originates in a study of blood T cell repertoires in COVID-19. Germline values: CDR1 MNHEY, CDR2 SVGAGI. V lost 6 bases, J lost 0 bases, and 8 bases lay in between. This CDR3 region has 14 residues. Method: immunoSEQ multiplex PCR; TCRdb's copy keeps in-frame clones and lacks some. The sample has 450,000 or so clones, less than 95% seen once. The sequence was obtained from a man aged 18 to 29 who had recovered from COVID-19. The rearrangement uses TRBV6-5 and TRBJ2-2; unclear D gene. Input material: PBMCs or T cells enriched from blood (not recorded which). DNA of the CDR3: TGTGCCAGCAGGCCCCAGGCGAACACCGGGGAGCTGTTTTTT. It translates to CASRPQANTGELFF.